This passage covers 17 T cell receptor beta chains from one sample sequenced in a study of shared clonotypes between healthy human individuals (dated by TCRdb to the early 2020s). The library was made by the immunoSEQ multiplex PCR assay. This immuneACCESS table, as held by TCRdb, lists in-frame sequences with V and J called but not all clones. Of the missing ones, under half trace to an unresolved V gene in checked studies; the others have no known cause. A total of 550,000 to 700,000 clones appear in this sample, around four fifths of them only once. The ten most abundant clones make up 1.5% to 2% of the sample. The sequenced material came from memory CD4+ T cells sorted from blood. The sample's cell subset or site label, decoded: CD45RA-negative fraction. Receptors were obtained from a woman between 25 and 40 years old in good health.

The chain has TRBV12-1 and TRBJ2-3; TRBD2 is taken as the D call from the table, unchecked against the DNA. TRBV12-1 is a recognized pseudogene. CDR3 length equals 20 residues. The CDR3 sequence: CASSFVPSGKPRYSTDTQYF. CDR3 coding DNA: TGTGCCAGCAGCTTTGTTCCTAGCGGAAAACCCAGATATAGCACAGATACGCAGTATTTT.

V gene TRBV5-5 combines with J gene TRBJ1-4; no reliable D call. This CDR3 region has 17 residues. V lost 0 bases and J lost 5, with 17 bases in between. The germline CDR1 and CDR2 sequences are SGHKS and YYEKEE (reference sequence). The CDR3 loop reads CASSLEVWVSKNEKLFF. CDR3 sequence (DNA): TGTGCCAGCAGCTTGGAAGTGTGGGTCAGCAAGAATGAAAAACTGTTTTTT.

Concerning this clone: Other nucleotide sequences in the sample specify the same CDR3. V gene TRBV5-1 combines with J gene TRBJ2-5, with D possibly being TRBD1 (6 bases). Germline CDR1 is SGHRS and CDR2 is YFSETQ. The CDR3 is 15 amino acids. V lost 0 bases and J lost 1, with 10 bases in between. As DNA, the CDR3 is TGCGCCAGCAGCTTGGCGTTAGGGGGCCAAGAGACCCAGTACTTC. This encodes CASSLALGGQETQYF.

The sample holds one count of this clone. CDR3 nucleotide sequence: TGCAGCGCCGGAGGCACAACTGAAGCTTTCTTT. Encoded protein: CSAGGTTEAFF. The chain employs TRBV29-1 and TRBJ1-1; D gene ambiguous. Trimming shortened V by 7 bases and J by 5 bases, and 11 bases separated the two germline ends. The length of the CDR3 is 11 residues. CDR1 is SQVTM, CDR2 ANQGSEA, per germline.

This clone was counted a few times. V and J are TRBV29-1 and TRBJ1-2; 9 positions agree with TRBD1. This CDR3 contains 14 residues. Germline V gene lookup returns CDR1 SQVTM and CDR2 ANQGSEA. V lost 1 base, J lost 7 bases, and 7 bases stayed unmatched. The CDR3 DNA sequence: TGCAGCGTTGAAGGTCTGACAGGGGGTGGTGGCTACACCTTC. It specifies CSVEGLTGGGGYTF.

V and J are TRBV7-8 and TRBJ1-1; no definite D call. The V end lost 0 bases, the J end lost 7 bases, and 9 bases lay between the germline ends. Germline V gives CDR1 SGHVS, CDR2 FQNEAQ. The CDR3 is made up of 13 amino acids. The CDR3 region has the DNA TGTGCCAGCAGCTTAGCGCGGGCAAATGAAGCTTTCTTT. Translation gives CASSLARANEAFF.

This clone occurred once. This chain uses TRBV7-9 with TRBJ2-1; TRBD1 agrees at 10 bases. The trim removed 5 bases at V and 6 bases at J, leaving 7 bases unmatched. Germline V gene sequence: CDR1 SEHNR, CDR2 FQNEAQ (reference sequence). The CDR3 sequence is 15 residues long. The CDR3 protein is CASSPMGTGVNEQFF. Here the CDR3 DNA reads TGTGCCAGCAGCCCCATGGGGACAGGGGTCAATGAGCAGTTCTTC.

The chain links TRBV2 to TRBJ2-4, with a tentative D call TRBD1 (5 bases). V was pared by 7 bases and J by 0 bases, with 16 bases between. Germline lookup yields CDR1 SNHLY and CDR2 FYNNEI. The CDR3 is made up of 16 amino acids. The DNA of the CDR3 is TGTGCCAGCATGGGCAGGGCGTCACTAGCCAAAAACATTCAGTACTTC. Residues: CASMGRASLAKNIQYF.

This clone was seen a handful of times. The same CDR3 is also encoded by other DNA sequences in this sample. This chain connects TRBV5-1 to TRBJ2-3; the D call may be TRBD1 or TRBD2 (5 bases each). Germline lookup yields CDR1 SGHRS and CDR2 YFSETQ. There are 14 residues in the CDR3. V dropped 2 bases and J dropped 6 bases, with 13 bases sitting between them. CDR3 sequence (DNA): TGCGCCAGCAGCTTCGGGACCGTTGGGGATACGCAGTATTTT. Amino acids: CASSFGTVGDTQYF.

This clone has more than one count but fewer than ten. The V call is TRBV6-6, the J call TRBJ2-1, with 12 positions matching TRBD1. Germline V gene lookup returns CDR1 MNHNY and CDR2 SVGAGI (reference sequence). CDR3 length: 14 amino acids. The trim removed 8 bases at V and 9 bases at J, leaving 8 bases unmatched. The CDR3 bases are TGTGCCAGCGAAGGGACAGGGGGCGCGGGTGAGCAGTTCTTC. It codes for CASEGTGGAGEQFF.

The genes are TRBV5-4 and TRBJ1-3; D uncertain. V shed 6 bases and J shed 7 bases, with 20 bases lying between them. Germline-derived CDR1 and CDR2 are SGHNT and YYREEE (reference sequence). The CDR3 consists of 15 residues. Here the CDR3 DNA reads TGTGCCAGCACCGCGGGCCCCGTGGAACGGAACACCATATATTTT. Amino acids: CASTAGPVERNTIYF.

The chain employs TRBV11-2 and TRBJ2-7; either TRBD1 or TRBD2 may fit D (5 bases each). The CDR3 runs 11 residues. Trimming stripped 10 bases from V and 3 bases from J, with 10 bases between. Germline CDR1 reads SGHAT; CDR2 reads FQNNGV. CDR3 nucleotide sequence: TGTGCCACCTCGAGGGGCTACGAGCAGTACTTC. Protein: CATSRGYEQYF.

V usage is TRBV7-2 and J usage is TRBJ2-3, with 7 nucleotides matching TRBD2. This CDR3 spans 13 amino acids. Germline loops: CDR1 SGHTA, CDR2 FQGNSA. With 4 bases clipped from V and 3 bases from J, the junction kept 1 base outside the gene matches. CDR3 loop: CASSSLATDTQYF. The CDR3 coding sequence is TGTGCCAGCAGCTCACTAGCGACAGATACGCAGTATTTT.

The genes are TRBV19 and TRBJ2-1, with 9 bases aligning to TRBD2. Trimming cost V 6 bases and J 5 bases; bases outside gene matches: 5. Germline loops: CDR1 LNHDA, CDR2 SQIVND (reference sequence). The CDR3 length is 14 residues. CDR3 protein: CASSGLASNNEQFF. For the CDR3, the DNA is TGTGCCAGTAGCGGACTAGCGAGTAACAATGAGCAGTTCTTC.

This chain connects TRBV25-1 to TRBJ2-5; D unclear. CDR1 and CDR2 from the germline V gene are MGHDK and SYGVNS. Trimming cost V 3 bases and J 4 bases, with 15 bases left between them. The CDR3 has 15 residues. CDR3: CASSDAQEPTETQYF. The DNA for the CDR3 is TGTGCCAGCAGTGATGCGCAGGAACCGACAGAGACCCAGTACTTC.

The chain uses TRBV4-1 and TRBJ2-2; 8 positions agree with TRBD2. Germline V gene data show CDR1 as MGHRA and CDR2 as YSYEKL. V lost 0 bases, J lost 2 bases, and 8 bases stayed unmatched. The CDR3 contains 18 residues. CDR3 residues: CASSQERFAGGNTGELFF. CDR3 sequence (DNA): TGCGCCAGCAGCCAAGAGAGGTTTGCGGGAGGTAACACCGGGGAGCTGTTTTTT.

In its sample, this clone was seen a few times. The J gene is TRBJ1-2, the V gene TRBV5-1, with D possibly being TRBD1 (6 bases). The CDR3 extends over 14 amino acids. Germline-derived CDR1 and CDR2 are SGHRS and YFSETQ. Trimming stripped 4 bases from V and 6 bases from J, with 16 bases between. The CDR3: CASSDGQRRNGYTF. The CDR3 nucleotides are TGCGCCAGCAGCGACGGACAGAGAAGGAATGGCTACACCTTC.